This T cell receptor (beta chain) is from a study of blood T cell repertoires in COVID-19. Assay used: immunoSEQ multiplex PCR; TCRdb lists only in-frame clones, some missing. The table includes 250,000 to 350,000 clones, about 85% detected once. This CDR3 is 13 amino acids long. Germline V CDR1 and CDR2: GTSNPN, SVGIG (reference sequence). Trimming took 0 bases from V and 0 from J, leaving 5 bases between them. The TCR was taken from a human donor with COVID-19, enrolled during active disease. The donor label of this sample is uncertain. Sequencing was done on a sample of peripheral blood. This sequence joins TRBV30 and TRBJ2-5; D is unclear. Written as DNA, the CDR3 is TGTGCCTGGAGTGTCAGTCACCAAGAGACCCAGTACTTC. This encodes CAWSVSHQETQYF.